Described below is a single T cell receptor (beta chain) sequence and its context. There is no known antigen for this receptor. No clone much larger than this one lies a single base away; base qualities are absent. The entry originates in a study of shared T cell receptors in the human thymus (dated by TCRdb to the early 2020s). As for the study more broadly: The study examined how self-reactive, shared T-cell receptor alpha chains are generated in the human thymus.

The library came from the immunoSEQ multiplex PCR assay. Not all clones reach the TCRdb copy of this immuneACCESS table, which keeps in-frame sequences only. Checked studies attribute under half of the gap to unresolved V genes and leave the rest unexplained. Recorded for this sample are more than 550,000 clones; 80% to 90% of them occurred a single time. Clones ranked in the top ten supply about 0.0094% of the sample. The CDR1 and CDR2 encoded by the germline V gene are MNHEY and SVGAGI. Counted from cysteine to phenylalanine, this CDR3 has 16 amino acids. Of the read, only the CDR3 DNA is kept; its 48 bases are in frame from base 1. V loses 2 bases, J loses 0 bases, and the germline ends lie 14 bases apart. This sample also appeared in a second study, on human thymus T cells. As that second paper reports: Donors were immunologically healthy infants undergoing open corrective cardiac surgery for congenital heart defects in Finland. The thymus tissue came from surgical resects taken out during corrective cardiac surgery. Biased V and J gene segment usage appeared to be present in both thymic and peripheral blood repertoires. Highly overlapping thymic TCR repertoires among unrelated individuals were reported in the related research. The study described the TCR alpha and beta repertoires in fewer than 10 infant thymus samples and a few matching peripheral blood samples. The cohort included about 6 male and two female infants, with donor ages spanning 7 to 244 days. Thymocytes were mechanically released from the tissue and were stored as pellets of about 9.5-33 million cells at -70 degrees C. A QIAsymphony instrument was used to extract genomic DNA from the frozen cell pellets. The immunoSEQ multiplex PCR assay was used to amplify the TCRB and TCRAD loci from a standardized quantity of quality-controlled genomic DNA. Amplicons spanned the V(D)J region at a length sufficient to cover the CDR3 and identify V and J genes. Amplicon sequencing was performed on an Illumina platform through the commercial immunoSEQ service. Primer bias and sequencing errors were corrected as previously described, and TCRAD and TCRB definitions were based on the IMGT database. The repertoires were analysed using immunoSEQ Analyzer 3.0 and VDJTools for basic statistics, V/J segment usage, diversity estimates, rarefaction and pairwise overlap. To estimate diversity, the Chao1, ChaoE, Efron-Thisted, Shannon and inverse Simpson indices were applied, and diversity was also estimated on datasets down-sampled to the smallest sample. Repertoire overlap was determined by strict matching of CDR3 nucleotide sequence, V gene and J gene, and Jaccard-based multidimensional scaling clustering was applied. On average, thymus samples yielded roughly 800,000 unique TCRB clonotypes, whereas blood samples yielded 70,000 to 100,000.

Sequencing was performed on thymocytes. This chain is built from TRBV6-5 and TRBJ2-7; the D gene is unclear. This TCR came from a boy in the first two years of life with a congenital heart defect. Donor details come from another sample of the same person, matched by shared clones. DNA sequence: TGTGCCAGCAGTTACCGGCCCCTCGCAGGCTCCTACGAGCAGTACTTC. It codes for CASSYRPLAGSYEQYF.